This TCR beta chain was found in a study of blood T cells in healthy people across ages. Whole-study findings and limits: Naive and antigen-experienced cells could not be conclusively compared, given unsorted PBMCs.

In this sample, this clonotype turned up many times. Its cognate antigen is unknown. A much larger clone differs from this one at a single base, so this may be a read error. The CDR3 is made up of 16 amino acids. V lost 6 bases, J lost 7 bases, and 25 bases lay in between. Germline V gene data show CDR1 as SEHNR and CDR2 as FQNEAQ (reference sequence). PCR was performed a second time for roughly 7 to 12 cycles using a sample-barcoded 5' primer and a J-beta primer mix. All cDNA molecules were each tagged by a template-switch adaptor with 12 random nucleotides. TCRdb called the 5' RACE reads again in MiXCR, with one record for every CDR3 protein. The sample lists 710,000 or so distinct CDR3 sequences, approximately 30% occurring once.

The gene calls are TRBV7-9 and TRBJ2-7; D possibly corresponds to TRBD1 (6 bases). The source is a woman older than 75 in good health. Source material: blood. CDR3 DNA sequence: TGTGCCAGCAGAGAGGAAGGGGGTTCCCCGGGAAATGAGCAGTACTTC. Its protein is CASREEGGSPGNEQYF. Complete variable domain (other parts from reference TRBV7-9 and TRBJ2-7): DTGVSQNPRHKITKRGQNVTFRCDPISEHNRLYWYRQTLGQGPEFLTYFQNEAQLEKSRLLSDRFSAERPKGSFSTLEIQRTEQGDSAMYLCASREEGGSPGNEQYFGPGTRLTVT.